This T cell receptor (beta chain) came from a study of CD8 T cells in ankylosing spondylitis. The CDR3 runs 14 residues. Losses at the gene ends were 4 bases for V and 7 bases for J; bases not matched to a gene: 9. Germline V gene data show CDR1 as SGHVS and CDR2 as FNYEAQ. TCRdb redid the calling of the 5' RACE reads with MiXCR, one entry per CDR3 protein. The table lists around 220,000 distinct CDR3 sequences, roughly 10% of them singletons. This clonotype was recorded many times. The sequenced sample consisted of blood, either unsorted or a sorted T cell fraction (not recorded which). The V and J genes are TRBV7-6 and TRBJ1-1, with 7 bases matching TRBD1. This clonotype was sampled from a male donor with ankylosing spondylitis or in good health (not recorded which). The CDR3 DNA is TGTGCCAGCAGCTACCTACAGGGGTTGGATGAAGCTTTCTTT. Protein sequence: CASSYLQGLDEAFF.